Listed here are 5 T cell receptor beta chains from one sample, sequenced in a study of patients and donors after allogeneic stem cell transplantation. In TCRdb, the RT-PCR reads were re-called with MiXCR into one record per CDR3 protein. The sample contains about a million distinct CDR3 sequences, roughly 17% of which appear only once. The sample comprised blood, either unsorted or a sorted T cell fraction (not recorded which). The receptors derive from a human donor who was either an allogeneic HSCT recipient or a stem cell or donor lymphocyte infusion donor (not recorded which). It is not recorded whose cells these are; they may come from a transplant donor.

This clonotype has a handful of counts. The rearrangement links TRBV4-3 to TRBJ2-2; 8 nucleotides align to TRBD2. The V segment lost 5 bases and the J segment 0 bases; nucleotides outside the gene matches: 8. The germline gives CDR1 LGHNA, CDR2 YSLEER. The CDR3 totals 17 residues. The CDR3 sequence: CASSYYPGGANTGELFF. The DNA of the CDR3 is TGCGCCAGCAGCTACTACCCCGGGGGGGCGAACACCGGGGAGCTGTTTTTT.

This clonotype showed up many times. This rearrangement joins TRBV20-1 to TRBJ2-7; D not certain. V was cut by 2 bases and J by 0 bases, with 8 bases left in between. Germline-derived CDR1 and CDR2 are DFQATT and SNEGSKA (reference sequence). This CDR3 is 13 amino acids long. CDR3 loop: CSARLPSSYEQYF. The CDR3 DNA reads TGCAGTGCTAGACTCCCAAGCTCCTACGAGCAGTACTTC.

The chain has TRBV30 and TRBJ1-2; no reliable D call. Trimming pared 4 bases from V and 1 base from J, leaving 13 bases between. The germline V gene encodes CDR1 GTSNPN and CDR2 SVGIG (reference sequence). The CDR3 length is 14 residues. Here the CDR3 DNA reads TGTGCCTGGACCGCGGAGCCGCGTAACTATGGCTACACCTTC. It translates to CAWTAEPRNYGYTF.

V gene TRBV7-8 combines with J gene TRBJ1-2; 10 nucleotides agree with TRBD1. The germline V gene has CDR1 SGHVS and CDR2 FQNEAQ. This CDR3 is 17 amino acids long. Trimming took 7 bases from V and 1 from J; bases not matched to a gene: 12. The CDR3 region is CASILQAGQGINYGYTF. As DNA, the CDR3 is TGTGCCAGCATCCTACAAGCGGGACAGGGGATTAACTATGGCTACACCTTC.

This clonotype was counted only a few times. The CDR3 sequence is CSARDPGGGSPDTQYF. The CDR3 bases are TGCAGTGCTAGAGATCCGGGCGGGGGTTCTCCAGATACGCAGTATTTT. The genes are TRBV20-1 and TRBJ2-3; 7 bases line up with TRBD2. The CDR3 has 16 residues. Germline values: CDR1 DFQATT, CDR2 SNEGSKA (reference sequence). V gave up 0 bases and J gave up 4 bases; unmatched junction bases: 10.